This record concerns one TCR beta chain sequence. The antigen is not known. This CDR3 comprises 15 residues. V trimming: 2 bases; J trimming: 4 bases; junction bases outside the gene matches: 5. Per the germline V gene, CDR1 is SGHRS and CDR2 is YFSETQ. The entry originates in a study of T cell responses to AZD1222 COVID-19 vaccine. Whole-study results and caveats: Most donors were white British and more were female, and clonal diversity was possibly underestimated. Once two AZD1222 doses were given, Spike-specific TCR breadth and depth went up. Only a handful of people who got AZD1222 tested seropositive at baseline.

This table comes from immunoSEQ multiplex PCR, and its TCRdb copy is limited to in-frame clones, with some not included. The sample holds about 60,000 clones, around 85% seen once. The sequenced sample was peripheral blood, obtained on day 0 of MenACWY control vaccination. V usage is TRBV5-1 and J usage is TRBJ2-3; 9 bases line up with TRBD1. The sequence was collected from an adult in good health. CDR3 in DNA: TGCGCCAGCAGCTTTACAGGGGGCGCCCCAGATACGCAGTATTTT. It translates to CASSFTGGAPDTQYF.